One and the same sample provided the 27 T cell receptor beta chains below, sequenced in a study of preoperative IRX-2 immunotherapy in early breast cancer. The treatment: preoperative locoregional IRX-2 cytokine immunotherapy. Using immunoSEQ multiplex PCR, the repertoire was profiled, and TCRdb retains in-frame clones only, with some absent. The sample holds tens of thousands of clones, 75% to 85% seen once. This specimen was lymph node tissue, taken after IRX-2 immunotherapy. These receptors were obtained from a human donor with breast cancer.

The chain couples TRBV7-6 to TRBJ1-4, with D possibly matching TRBD1 (5 bases). The V gene lost 3 bases and the J gene lost 5 bases, with 13 bases spanning the gap. Germline V gene data show CDR1 as SGHVS and CDR2 as FNYEAQ. There are 15 residues in the CDR3. The CDR3 reads CASSLDGALNEKLFF. The CDR3 nucleotides read TGTGCCAGCAGCTTGGATGGGGCGTTGAATGAAAAACTGTTTTTT.

The chain has TRBV15 and TRBJ1-1; D possibly corresponds to TRBD1 (5 bases). Germline V gene data show CDR1 as LNHNV and CDR2 as YYDKDF (reference sequence). There are 16 residues in the CDR3. With 4 bases removed from V and 1 base from J, the gap between germline ends came to 16 bases. CDR3 DNA: TGTGCCACCAGCAAAGACCAGGGCCATCAGAACACTGAAGCTTTCTTT. Protein: CATSKDQGHQNTEAFF.

The chain recombines TRBV6-8 with TRBJ2-7; D unclear. The CDR3 contains 13 residues. V lost 4 bases and J lost 0, with 7 bases in between. Germline CDR1 reads MNHGY; CDR2 reads SAAAGT. Here the CDR3 reads CASSFPGSYEQYF. CDR3 nucleotides: TGTGCCAGCAGTTTTCCGGGCTCCTACGAGCAGTACTTC.

The CDR3: CASGLDDWVRHGYTF. In DNA form, the CDR3 reads TGTGCTAGTGGTTTGGACGATTGGGTGCGGCATGGCTACACCTTC. The chain recombines TRBV12-5 with TRBJ1-2; D not certain. The germline V gene has CDR1 LGHNT and CDR2 FRNRAP. This CDR3 spans 15 amino acids. V was shortened by 1 base and J by 6 bases, with 15 bases between the two germline ends.

The V call is TRBV11-3, the J call TRBJ1-2; 7 positions match TRBD1. The J segment lost 4 bases and the V segment lost 5 bases, leaving 13 bases of the junction unmatched. This CDR3 spans 16 amino acids. Germline loops: CDR1 SGHNT, CDR2 YENEEA. CDR3 bases: TGTGCCAGCAGCGCAACGATCGGACAGGCCCCCTATGGCTACACCTTC. Its protein product is CASSATIGQAPYGYTF. The variable domain in full, completed from reference TRBV11-3 and TRBJ1-2, reads EAGVVQSPRYKIIEKKQPVAFWCNPISGHNTLYWYLQNLGQGPELLIRYENEEAVDDSQLPKDRFSAERLKGVDSTLKIQPAELGDSAVYLCASSATIGQAPYGYTFGSGTRLTVV.

This clone was observed a single time. The chain uses TRBV7-8 and TRBJ2-7, with TRBD1 as a possible D gene (6 bases). The CDR3 covers 14 residues. Germline V gene lookup returns CDR1 SGHVS and CDR2 FQNEAQ. Deletions cut 0 bases from V and 3 bases from J, with 9 bases between. Here the CDR3 reads CASSLATGNYEQYF. The CDR3, as DNA: TGTGCCAGCAGCTTAGCAACAGGGAACTACGAGCAGTACTTC.

This chain uses TRBV18 with TRBJ1-4; D is possibly TRBD1 (6 bases). Germline V CDR1 and CDR2: KGHSH, LQKENI. This CDR3 spans 15 amino acids. The V end was cut by 6 bases, the J end by 3 bases, with 14 bases between. The CDR3 DNA sequence: TGTGCCAGCTCGGCCATGGGGGGGCCTAATGAAAAACTGTTTTTT. Translating gives CASSAMGGPNEKLFF.

The genes are TRBV19 and TRBJ1-1; D might be TRBD1 (5 bases). The V and J ends lost 9 bases and 1 base respectively, with 21 bases between them. Germline V gene sequence: CDR1 LNHDA, CDR2 SQIVND (reference sequence). This CDR3 region has 16 residues. The CDR3 coding sequence is TGTGCCAGCAACCCGGGGGAGGGTCTGACGAACACTGAAGCTTTCTTT. It is translated as CASNPGEGLTNTEAFF. Full variable domain (outside the CDR3, taken from reference TRBV19 and TRBJ1-1): DGGITQSPKYLFRKEGQNVTLSCEQNLNHDAMYWYRQDPGQGLRLIYYSQIVNDFQKGDIAEGYSVSREKKESFPLTVTSAQKNPTAFYLCASNPGEGLTNTEAFFGQGTRLTVV.

A single count supports this clone. This chain connects TRBV5-1 to TRBJ1-4; weak D call: TRBD1 (5 bases). CDR3 length: 16 residues. Germline-derived CDR1 and CDR2 are SGHRS and YFSETQ. V was clipped by 3 bases and J by 0 bases, with 12 bases between them. CDR3: CASSSGTPATNEKLFF. CDR3 DNA sequence: TGCGCCAGCAGCTCCGGGACGCCCGCAACTAATGAAAAACTGTTTTTT.

V is TRBV11-3 and J is TRBJ1-3; D is unclear. CDR3 length: 15 residues. The V and J ends lost 1 base and 3 bases respectively, with 10 bases between them. Germline V gene lookup returns CDR1 SGHNT and CDR2 YENEEA. The CDR3 DNA sequence: TGTGCCAGCAGCTTAGGGGCGGCCTTTGGAAACACCATATATTTT. It yields the protein CASSLGAAFGNTIYF.

The chain carries TRBV5-1 and TRBJ1-1; 7 nucleotides agree with TRBD1. The CDR3 runs to 14 residues. CDR1 is SGHRS and CDR2 is YFSETQ in the germline V gene. The junction had 11 bases not matched to a gene; V was cut back by 0 bases and J by 12 bases. The CDR3 coding sequence is TGCGCCAGCAGCTTGGACGAGGGGGCGCGGGAACCTTTCTTT. This gives the protein CASSLDEGAREPFF. The full variable domain, completed using reference TRBV5-1 and TRBJ1-1, is KAGVTQTPRYLIKTRGQQVTLSCSPISGHRSVSWYQQTPGQGLQFLFEYFSETQRNKGNFPGRFSGRQFSNSRSEMNVSTLELGDSALYLCASSLDEGAREPFFGQGTRLTVV.

V usage is TRBV19 and J usage is TRBJ2-1, with D possibly being TRBD2 (5 bases). Germline lookup yields CDR1 LNHDA and CDR2 SQIVND (reference sequence). This CDR3 comprises 13 residues. Between the trimmed V and J ends, which lost 3 bases and 9 bases, there was a span of 12 bases. Here the CDR3 DNA reads TGTGCCAGTAGTATTGGGAGCCCCGGTGAGCAGTTCTTC. It specifies CASSIGSPGEQFF.

The chain is built from TRBV6-8 and TRBJ1-6, with D possibly being TRBD1 (5 bases). Germline CDR1 is MNHGY and CDR2 is SAAAGT. V was clipped by 8 bases and J by 1 base, with 15 bases between them. This CDR3 has 16 residues. For the CDR3, the DNA is TGTGCCAGCTCTCAGGGTGGAGCGTCCTATAATTCACCCCTCCACTTT. Amino acid sequence: CASSQGGASYNSPLHF.

The chain joins TRBV6-8 to TRBJ1-3, with 7 positions matching TRBD1. Germline V CDR1 and CDR2: MNHGY, SAAAGT. V dropped 5 bases and J dropped 9; count of bases not matched to a gene: 10. The CDR3 consists of 14 residues. In DNA form, the CDR3 reads TGTGCCAGCAGTCCAGGGGGAGCTGGGGTCACCATATATTTT. This sequence encodes CASSPGGAGVTIYF.

The chain links TRBV28 to TRBJ1-1; 7 bases agree with TRBD1. The CDR3 loop spans 13 amino acids. V lost 6 bases to trimming and J lost 1 base; unmatched junction nucleotides: 2. The germline CDR1 and CDR2 sequences are MDHEN and SYDVKM. The CDR3 nucleotides are TGTGCCAGCAGGCGGACAGGGAACACTGAAGCTTTCTTT. Protein product: CASRRTGNTEAFF.

The chain employs TRBV11-3 and TRBJ1-6; the D gene is possibly TRBD1 (5 bases). The germline V and J ends were trimmed by 4 bases and 0 bases, with 10 bases remaining between them. The CDR3 is made up of 16 amino acids. The germline V gene encodes CDR1 SGHNT and CDR2 YENEEA. In DNA, the CDR3 is TGTGCCAGCAGCTCGGGACGGAGCTCCTATAATTCACCCCTCCACTTT. Amino acids: CASSSGRSSYNSPLHF.

This chain connects TRBV6-8 to TRBJ2-2, with D maybe TRBD1 (5 bases). Trimming removed 8 bases from V and 2 bases from J, with 15 bases in between. The germline V gene encodes CDR1 MNHGY and CDR2 SAAAGT. The CDR3 is made up of 15 amino acids. The CDR3 DNA is TGTGCCAGCTTCACGTCGCAGGGAAACACCGGGGAGCTGTTTTTT. Amino acids: CASFTSQGNTGELFF.

The chain carries TRBV12-5 and TRBJ2-7, with 7 nucleotides matching TRBD1. Germline lookup yields CDR1 LGHNT and CDR2 FRNRAP. The CDR3 runs to 16 residues. After removal of 0 bases from V and 2 bases from J, the junction contained 7 bases not matched to a gene. CDR3 amino acids: CASGLVPPQGAYEQYF. Here the CDR3 DNA reads TGTGCTAGTGGTTTGGTACCTCCCCAGGGGGCCTACGAGCAGTACTTC.

This clone was detected only once. This sequence joins TRBV4-1 and TRBJ1-5; unclear D gene. Germline loops: CDR1 MGHRA, CDR2 YSYEKL. This CDR3 is built from 13 residues. V was shortened by 0 bases and J by 7 bases, with 7 bases between the two germline ends. CDR3 DNA: TGCGCCAGCAGCCAAGATCCCCAGCAGCCCCAGCATTTT. Translated, it gives CASSQDPQQPQHF.

This rearrangement joins TRBV10-1 to TRBJ1-1, with 7 bases aligning to TRBD1. CDR3 length equals 15 residues. Germline V lookup: CDR1 WNHNN, CDR2 SYGVQD (reference sequence). With 3 bases clipped from V and 2 bases from J, the junction kept 6 bases outside the gene matches. The CDR3 DNA sequence: TGCGCCAGCAGTGACGGACAGGCGCTCAACACTGAAGCTTTCTTT. This codes for CASSDGQALNTEAFF.

The J gene is TRBJ2-6, the V gene TRBV19; the D is unclear. This CDR3 comprises 16 residues. The germline V gene encodes CDR1 LNHDA and CDR2 SQIVND (reference sequence). The ends were cut back, 1 base at V and 0 bases at J, with 7 bases in the middle. CDR3 sequence reads: CASSIGTTSGANVLTF. As DNA, the CDR3 is TGTGCCAGTAGTATAGGAACCACCTCTGGGGCCAACGTCCTGACTTTC.

The chain employs TRBV7-1 and TRBJ2-5; tentative D call: TRBD2 (5 bases). TRBV7-1 is an open reading frame, and its role is uncertain. Trimming took off 5 bases at V and 2 bases at J, with 9 bases between the two ends. The length of the CDR3 is 13 residues. CDR3 DNA sequence: TGTGCCAGCAGCCGGGGTCTTCAAGAGACCCAGTACTTC. Protein product: CASSRGLQETQYF.

The chain is built from TRBV23-1 and TRBJ1-4; D ambiguous. TRBV23-1 is assigned to the ORF class and has an uncertain function. The ends were cut back, 6 bases at V and 7 bases at J, with 21 bases in the middle. The CDR3 contains 16 residues. The CDR3 coding sequence is TGCGCCAGCAGCCAAAGAATAGGAGGGTCGGGTGAAAAACTGTTTTTT. Residues: CASSQRIGGSGEKLFF.

The J gene is TRBJ2-7, the V gene TRBV6-8; TRBD1 agrees at 9 bases. Germline CDR1 and CDR2: MNHGY and SAAAGT. The ends lost 6 bases at V and 4 bases at J; junction bases unmatched: 7. The CDR3 totals 14 residues. CDR3 protein: CASSEPGQGYEQYF. CDR3 in DNA: TGTGCCAGCAGCGAGCCGGGACAGGGTTACGAGCAGTACTTC.

The V and J genes are TRBV6-8 and TRBJ1-2; D is undetermined. CDR1 and CDR2 from the germline V gene are MNHGY and SAAAGT. V was pared by 4 bases and J by 0 bases, with 18 bases between. The CDR3 loop spans 17 amino acids. In DNA, the CDR3 is TGTGCCAGCAGTTTAAAGCCACTTTTCACTACTAACTATGGCTACACCTTC. Translated: CASSLKPLFTTNYGYTF.

Concerning this clone itself: An uncertain or unread base leads to its residue being written X. V is TRBV5-1 and J is TRBJ2-3; D may be TRBD2 (5 bases). Germline V gene data show CDR1 as SGHRS and CDR2 as YFSETQ. This CDR3 spans 15 amino acids. V shed 4 bases and J shed 0 bases, with 12 bases lying between them. The CDR3 DNA follows: TGCGCCAGCAGCCACCGGGAYGTTAGCACAGATACGCAGTATTTT. Residues: CASSHRXVSTDTQYF. The whole CDR3 protein reads CASSHRDVSTDTQYF.

V usage is TRBV14 and J usage is TRBJ1-3; D is possibly TRBD1 (5 bases). The V gene lost 1 base and the J gene lost 0 bases, with 10 bases spanning the gap. Germline V CDR1 and CDR2: SGHDN, FVKESK. The CDR3 loop spans 16 amino acids. CDR3 residues: CASSQVTGRSGNTIYF. The DNA for the CDR3 is TGTGCCAGCAGCCAAGTTACAGGCCGCTCTGGAAACACCATATATTTT.